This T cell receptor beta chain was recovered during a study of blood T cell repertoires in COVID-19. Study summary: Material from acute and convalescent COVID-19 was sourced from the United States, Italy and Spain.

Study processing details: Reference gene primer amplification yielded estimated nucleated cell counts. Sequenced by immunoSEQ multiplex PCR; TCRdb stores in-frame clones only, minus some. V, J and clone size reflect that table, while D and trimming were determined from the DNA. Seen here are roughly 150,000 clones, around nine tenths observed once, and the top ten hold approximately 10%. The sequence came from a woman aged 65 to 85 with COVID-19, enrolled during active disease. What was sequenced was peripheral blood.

The CDR3 region has the DNA TGTGCCAGCAGGAGAGCCGGGACAGGGAGTGGCTACACCTTC. Translated: CASRRAGTGSGYTF. This sequence joins TRBV28 and TRBJ1-2, with 9 nucleotides matching TRBD1. CDR3 length: 14 amino acids. CDR1 is MDHEN and CDR2 is SYDVKM in the germline V gene. V was clipped by 6 bases and J by 7 bases; unmatched bases: 9.